This T cell receptor beta chain was profiled in a study of blood T cell repertoires in COVID-19. Study context: Collection of acute and convalescent COVID-19 samples took place in the United States, Italy and Spain.

The study recruited people aged about 18 to 90 years across approximately 23 US areas. Participants' reported clinical history set cohort assignment. This CDR3 contains 12 residues. V was cut by 5 bases and J by 8 bases, with 11 bases left in between. Looked up from germline, CDR1 is SGHTA and CDR2 is FQGNSA. Only in-frame clones appear in the TCRdb table, and some are missing; sequencing was by immunoSEQ multiplex PCR. The sample lists more than 250,000 clones; nearly 90% were seen once. The gene calls are TRBV7-2 and TRBJ2-3; the D is unclear. Sequencing used PBMCs or T cells enriched from blood (not recorded which). This receptor was taken from a woman aged 18-29 years with acute COVID-19. The CDR3 sequence is CASSPGAGTQYF. In DNA, the CDR3 is TGTGCCAGCAGCCCCGGTGCTGGTACGCAGTATTTT.